This T cell receptor beta chain was documented in a study of human T cells and chemical hapten exposure. TCRdb reprocessed the RACE reads via MiXCR and lists one record per CDR3 protein. This table holds more than 100,000 distinct CDR3 sequences, 10% to 12% found once. This clonotype was observed many times. Its target is unknown. The time point was: patch test 3, about 24 weeks after DPC sensitization. Noted treatment: therapeutic diphenylcyclopropenone sensitization with weekly scalp DPC. Whole-study results and caveats: Versus controls, expanded TCRs had significantly more large CDR3 similarity clusters.

With 3 bases removed from V and 4 bases from J, the gap between germline ends came to 8 bases. This CDR3 has 12 residues. Per the germline V gene, CDR1 is DFQATT and CDR2 is SNEGSKA (reference sequence). The J gene is TRBJ2-3, the V gene TRBV20-1, with TRBD2 as a possible D gene (6 bases). The sequence came from a woman aged 45-65 years with alopecia areata. Some clones in this sample may be carry-over from other donors' samples. This specimen was whole blood, taken in connection with sensitization to the hapten diphenylcyclopropenone (DPC). The CDR3 region has the DNA TGCAGTGCTAGCGGGAGAGCAGATACGCAGTATTTT. Its protein is CSASGRADTQYF.